This TCR beta chain comes out of a study of blood T cell repertoires in COVID-19. Authors' processing steps: Estimated nucleated cell counts came from reference gene primer amplification. Clones were sequenced by immunoSEQ multiplex PCR, and TCRdb holds only the in-frame ones, with some missing. D and trimming come from the DNA, and the V and J calls and clone size come from that table. The sample lists fewer than 350,000 clones; more than 85% were seen once. Germline V gene sequence: CDR1 KGHDR, CDR2 SFDVKD. V dropped 2 bases and J dropped 2; count of bases not matched to a gene: 5. This CDR3 contains 17 residues. Researchers sorted participants into cohorts using their self-reported clinical history. Someone with COVID-19 had been met by exposed participants within 2 weeks before study entry.

J is TRBJ2-2 and V is TRBV24-1; 9 nucleotides agree with TRBD1. Input material: PBMCs or T cells enriched from blood (not recorded which). The receptor comes from a man aged 35-49 years who had been exposed to COVID-19. The CDR3 coding sequence is TGTGCCACCAGTGATTGGGGGACAGGGACAAACACCGGGGAGCTGTTTTTT. It is translated as CATSDWGTGTNTGELFF.